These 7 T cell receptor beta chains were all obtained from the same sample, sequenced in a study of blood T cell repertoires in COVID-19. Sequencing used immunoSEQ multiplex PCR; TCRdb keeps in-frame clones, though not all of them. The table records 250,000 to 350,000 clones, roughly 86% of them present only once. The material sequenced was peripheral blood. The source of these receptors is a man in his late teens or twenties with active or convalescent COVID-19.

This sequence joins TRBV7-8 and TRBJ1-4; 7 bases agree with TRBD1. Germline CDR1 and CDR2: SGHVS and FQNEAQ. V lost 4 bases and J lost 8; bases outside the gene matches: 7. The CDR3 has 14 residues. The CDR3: CASSYRRDSEKLFF. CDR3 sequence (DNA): TGTGCCAGCAGCTACCGGAGGGACAGCGAAAAACTGTTTTTT.

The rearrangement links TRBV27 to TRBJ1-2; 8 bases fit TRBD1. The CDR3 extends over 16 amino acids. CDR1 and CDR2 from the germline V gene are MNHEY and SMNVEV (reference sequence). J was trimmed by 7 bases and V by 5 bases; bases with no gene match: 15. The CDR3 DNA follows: TGTGCCAGCAGTACTCACCGGACAGGGTCGATCGGTGGCTACACCTTC. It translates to CASSTHRTGSIGGYTF.

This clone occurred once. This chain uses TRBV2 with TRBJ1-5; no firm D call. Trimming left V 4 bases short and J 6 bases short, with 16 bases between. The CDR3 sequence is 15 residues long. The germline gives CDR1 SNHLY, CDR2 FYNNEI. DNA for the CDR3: TGTGCCAGCAGTGCTGGTAAAATCCGGGGTCAGCCCCAGCATTTT. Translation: CASSAGKIRGQPQHF.

The DNA for the CDR3 is TGTGCCAGCAGCTTAGTGGTTTCCAGGGGCTTCTATGGCTACACCTTC. This sequence encodes CASSLVVSRGFYGYTF. The V gene is TRBV11-2, the J gene TRBJ1-2; TRBD1 might be the D (6 bases). The CDR3 runs to 16 residues. Per germline, CDR1 SGHAT and CDR2 FQNNGV. V gave up 1 base and J gave up 4 bases, with 16 bases separating them.

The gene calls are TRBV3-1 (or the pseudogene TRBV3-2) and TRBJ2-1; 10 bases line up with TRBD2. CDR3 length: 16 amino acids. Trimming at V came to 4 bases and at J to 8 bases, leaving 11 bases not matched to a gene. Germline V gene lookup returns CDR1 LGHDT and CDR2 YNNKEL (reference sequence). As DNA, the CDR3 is TGTGCCAGCAGCCTTAAATGGGGACTAGCGCTCCATGAGCAGTTCTTC. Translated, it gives CASSLKWGLALHEQFF.

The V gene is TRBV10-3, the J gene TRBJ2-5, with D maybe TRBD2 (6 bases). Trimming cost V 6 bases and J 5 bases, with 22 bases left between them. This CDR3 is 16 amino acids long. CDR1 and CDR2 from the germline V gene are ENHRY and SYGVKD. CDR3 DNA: TGTGCCATCAGCGACGCTACCGGGACTGGCTGGGAGACCCAGTACTTC. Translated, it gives CAISDATGTGWETQYF.

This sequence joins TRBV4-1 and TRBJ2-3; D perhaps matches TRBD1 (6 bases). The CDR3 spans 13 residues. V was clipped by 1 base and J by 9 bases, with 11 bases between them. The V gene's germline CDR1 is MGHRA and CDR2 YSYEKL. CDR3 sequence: CASSQGQDRTQYF. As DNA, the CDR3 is TGCGCCAGCAGCCAAGGACAGGACAGAACGCAGTATTTT.